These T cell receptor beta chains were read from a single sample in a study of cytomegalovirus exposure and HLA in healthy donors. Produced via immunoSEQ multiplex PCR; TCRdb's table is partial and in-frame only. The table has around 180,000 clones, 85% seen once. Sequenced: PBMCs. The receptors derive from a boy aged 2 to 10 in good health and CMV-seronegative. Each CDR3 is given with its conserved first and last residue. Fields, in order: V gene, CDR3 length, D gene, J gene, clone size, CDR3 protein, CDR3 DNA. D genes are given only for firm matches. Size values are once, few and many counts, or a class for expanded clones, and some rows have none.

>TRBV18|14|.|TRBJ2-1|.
CASSRRSAVNEQFF
TGTGCCAGCTCACGACGGTCCGCGGTCAATGAGCAGTTCTTC
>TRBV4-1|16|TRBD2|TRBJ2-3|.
CASSQDWGGTADTQYF
TGCGCCAGCAGCCAAGATTGGGGGGGTACGGCAGATACGCAGTATTTT
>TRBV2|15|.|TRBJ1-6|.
CASSLSTGRDSPLHF
TGTGCCAGCAGTTTATCGACAGGAAGGGATTCACCCCTCCACTTT
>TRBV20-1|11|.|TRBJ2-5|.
CSVVAQETQYF
TGCAGTGTGGTGGCACAAGAGACCCAGTACTTC
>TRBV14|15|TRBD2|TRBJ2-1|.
CASSQDSGRINEQFF
TGTGCCAGCAGCCAAGATAGCGGGAGGATCAATGAGCAGTTCTTC
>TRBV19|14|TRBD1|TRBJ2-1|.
CASTPGQGWNEQFF
TGTGCCAGTACACCGGGACAGGGCTGGAATGAGCAGTTCTTC
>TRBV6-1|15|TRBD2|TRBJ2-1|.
CASSEAELAGGEQFF
TGTGCCAGCAGTGAAGCGGAGTTGGCGGGGGGGGAGCAGTTCTTC
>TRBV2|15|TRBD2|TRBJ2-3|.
CASTGRELYTDTQYF
TGTGCCAGCACGGGGCGGGAGCTCTACACAGATACGCAGTATTTT
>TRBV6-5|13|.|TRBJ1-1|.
CASSHDEVSEAFF
TGTGCCAGCAGCCATGACGAGGTCTCTGAAGCTTTCTTT
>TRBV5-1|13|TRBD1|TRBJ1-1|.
CASGQATNTEAFF
TGCGCCAGCGGACAGGCGACGAACACTGAAGCTTTCTTT
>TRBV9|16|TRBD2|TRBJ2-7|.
CASSVGSSGITYEQYF
TGTGCCAGCAGCGTAGGATCTAGCGGGATTACCTACGAGCAGTACTTC
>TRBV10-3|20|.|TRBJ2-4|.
CAISESIVAGEGRAKNIQYF
TGTGCCATCAGTGAGTCTATCGTGGCAGGGGAAGGGAGAGCCAAAAACATTCAGTACTTC
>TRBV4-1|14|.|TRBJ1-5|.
CASSQEAGDQPQHF
TGCGCCAGCAGCCAAGAGGCAGGGGATCAGCCCCAGCATTTT
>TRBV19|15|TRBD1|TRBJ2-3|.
CASSPPGTGSGTQYF
TGTGCCAGTAGTCCGCCGGGGACAGGGTCCGGTACGCAGTATTTT
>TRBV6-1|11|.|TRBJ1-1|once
CASSSPTEAFF
TGTGCCAGCAGTTCTCCCACTGAAGCTTTCTTT
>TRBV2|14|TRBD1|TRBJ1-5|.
CASSSTGPNQPQHF
TGTGCCAGCAGTTCGACAGGGCCTAATCAGCCCCAGCATTTT
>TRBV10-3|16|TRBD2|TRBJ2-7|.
CAIRGKSGSLSGEQYF
TGTGCCATAAGGGGAAAGAGCGGGAGTCTTTCGGGTGAGCAGTACTTC
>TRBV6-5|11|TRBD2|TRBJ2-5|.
CASRGVETQYF
TGTGCCAGCCGGGGGGTAGAGACCCAGTACTTC
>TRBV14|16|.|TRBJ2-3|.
CASSSAWQTSTDTQYF
TGTGCCAGCAGCTCTGCTTGGCAAACCAGCACAGATACGCAGTATTTT
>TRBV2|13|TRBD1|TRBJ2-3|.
CASRTGGTDTQYF
TGTGCCAGCAGGACAGGGGGAACAGATACGCAGTATTTT
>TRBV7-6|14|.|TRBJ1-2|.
CASSPTGLSYGYTF
TGTGCCAGCAGCCCTACGGGGTTGAGCTATGGCTACACCTTC
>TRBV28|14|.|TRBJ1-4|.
CASSLGQGREKLFF
TGTGCCAGCAGTTTAGGGCAGGGTAGGGAAAAACTGTTTTTT
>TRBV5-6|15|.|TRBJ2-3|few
CASSLVPGATDTQYF
TGTGCCAGCAGCTTAGTGCCAGGGGCCACAGATACGCAGTATTTT
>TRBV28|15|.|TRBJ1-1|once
CASSPQGSMNTEAFF
TGTGCCAGCTCTCCCCAGGGTTCGATGAACACTGAAGCTTTCTTT
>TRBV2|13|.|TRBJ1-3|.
CASSGLSGNTIYF
TGTGCCAGCAGTGGGCTTTCTGGAAACACCATATATTTT
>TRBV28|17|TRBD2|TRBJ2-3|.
CASSFSASGGNTDTQYF
TGTGCCAGCAGTTTTTCGGCTAGCGGAGGCAACACAGATACGCAGTATTTT
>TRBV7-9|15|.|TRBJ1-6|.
CASSLDRGRNSPLHF
TGTGCCAGCAGCTTAGACCGAGGCAGAAATTCACCCCTCCACTTT
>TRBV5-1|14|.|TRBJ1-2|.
CASSPWQANYGYTF
TGCGCCAGCAGCCCCTGGCAGGCTAACTATGGCTACACCTTC
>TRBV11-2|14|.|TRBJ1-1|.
CASSPRTLNTEAFF
TGTGCCAGCAGCCCCCGGACACTGAACACTGAAGCTTTCTTT
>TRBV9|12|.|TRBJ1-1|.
CASRPGNTEAFF
TGTGCCAGCAGGCCGGGGAACACTGAAGCTTTCTTT
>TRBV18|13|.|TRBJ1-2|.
CASSPDSSYGYTF
TGTGCCAGCTCACCCGACAGCTCGTATGGCTACACCTTC
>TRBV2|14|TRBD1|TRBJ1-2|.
CASSEETGGRGYTF
TGTGCCAGCAGTGAAGAAACAGGGGGGAGAGGCTACACCTTC
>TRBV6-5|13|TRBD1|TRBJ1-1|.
CASSFYRGTEAFF
TGTGCCAGCAGTTTCTACAGGGGAACTGAAGCTTTCTTT